A single sample is the source of the 5 T cell receptor beta chains below, sequenced in a study of blood T cell repertoires in COVID-19. Repertoires were generated with immunoSEQ multiplex PCR, while TCRdb's copy carries only in-frame clones and drops some. The sample comprises about 260,000 clones, approximately 85% of which are singletons, and roughly 2% rests with the top ten. The sequenced sample was PBMCs or T cells enriched from blood (not recorded which). Receptor source: a woman aged 50 to 60 who had recovered from COVID-19.

This clone was observed once. V usage is TRBV11-2 and J usage is TRBJ2-1; 7 bases are a match to TRBD2. Looked up from germline, CDR1 is SGHAT and CDR2 is FQNNGV. J lost 2 bases, V lost 10 bases, and 8 bases had no gene match. The CDR3 has 14 amino acids. DNA of the CDR3: TGTGCCACCTCGAGACTAGCAACCTACAATGAGCAGTTCTTC. Its protein product is CATSRLATYNEQFF.

This chain links TRBV7-6 with TRBJ2-7; the match to TRBD2 covers 12 bases. CDR3 length: 17 residues. The V segment lost 0 bases and the J segment 4 bases; nucleotides outside the gene matches: 7. The germline gives CDR1 SGHVS, CDR2 FNYEAQ. The CDR3 bases are TGTGCCAGCAGCTTAGCCATGCCCGGGACTAGCGGGTACGAGCAGTACTTC. The encoded protein is CASSLAMPGTSGYEQYF.

This clone has a handful of counts. The chain employs TRBV12-1 and TRBJ2-5; the D call TRBD2 from the table was never checked on the DNA. TRBV12-1 is tagged as a pseudogene. The CDR3 spans 17 residues. CDR3 nucleotide sequence: TGTGCCAGCAGCTTGGAGAGCGGGAGGGCACGGGGAGAGACCCAGTACTTC. Its translation is CASSLESGRARGETQYF.

The CDR3 loop is CASSTSTRTAGFHEQYF. As DNA, the CDR3 is TGTGCCAGCAGCACCTCCACTAGGACCGCGGGGTTCCACGAGCAGTACTTC. The chain combines TRBV9 with TRBJ2-7; maybe TRBD2 (6 bases). Germline assignment: CDR1 SGDLS and CDR2 YYNGEE. V gave up 4 bases and J gave up 5 bases, with 25 bases separating them. CDR3 length: 17 residues.

The V gene is TRBV5-4, the J gene TRBJ2-3; the match to TRBD2 covers 7 bases. CDR3 size: 14 residues. CDR1 is SGHNT and CDR2 is YYREEE in the germline V gene (reference sequence). Germline trimming cut 0 bases from V and 6 bases from J; bases unmatched to any gene: 4. This CDR3 is CASSLGLALDTQYF. The CDR3 nucleotides are TGTGCCAGCAGCTTGGGACTAGCTCTCGATACGCAGTATTTT.